What follows are 30 T cell receptor beta chains derived from one specimen sequenced in a study of T cells after yellow fever vaccination. TCRdb processed the 5' RACE reads anew with MiXCR; each CDR3 protein has one entry. Altogether about 340,000 distinct CDR3 sequences are present, 12% being singletons, with the ten largest covering roughly 3%. The material sequenced was CD4+ T cells sorted from PBMCs, taken 15 days after the yellow fever booster vaccination. These receptors were taken from a man between 18 and 35 years old who received the YFV17D yellow fever vaccine.

This clonotype was picked up a small number of times. This chain joins TRBV9 and TRBJ1-4, with 8 bases identical to TRBD1. Germline CDR1 reads SGDLS; CDR2 reads YYNGEE. The CDR3 runs 16 residues. The ends lost 4 bases at V and 5 bases at J; junction bases unmatched: 10. CDR3 loop: CASSPVSGTGNEKLFF. The CDR3 DNA follows: TGTGCCAGCAGCCCCGTATCCGGGACAGGAAATGAAAAACTGTTTTTT.

This clonotype was recorded a few times. The rearrangement links TRBV7-6 to TRBJ2-7, with TRBD2 as a possible D gene (5 bases). Trimming left V 3 bases short and J 5 bases short, with 14 bases between. CDR1 is SGHVS, CDR2 FNYEAQ, per germline. The CDR3 runs 14 residues. The CDR3 region has the DNA TGTGCCAGCAGCTTGATAGGTAGCGTCCACGAGCAGTACTTC. Translation: CASSLIGSVHEQYF.

Ten or more counts support this clonotype. The chain is built from TRBV12-3 or TRBV12-4 and TRBJ1-4; no firm D call. The CDR3 loop spans 13 amino acids. V lost 5 bases and J 10 bases, leaving 14 bases between the germline ends. The CDR3 sequence: CASSPDWHGKLFF. DNA for the CDR3: TGTGCCAGCAGTCCTGATTGGCACGGAAAACTGTTTTTT.

This rearrangement joins TRBV12-5 to TRBJ1-4; D possibly corresponds to TRBD1 (6 bases). Trimming took off 5 bases at V and 5 bases at J, with 9 bases between the two ends. The length of the CDR3 is 13 residues. CDR1 is LGHNT and CDR2 is FRNRAP in the germline V gene. CDR3 in amino acids: CASGLGTNEKLFF. The DNA for the CDR3 is TGTGCTAGTGGTCTCGGGACAAATGAAAAACTGTTTTTT. The full variable domain, in which reference TRBV12-5 and TRBJ1-4 provide the parts outside the CDR3, is DARVTQTPRHKVTEMGQEVTMRCQPILGHNTVFWYRQTMMQGLELLAYFRNRAPLDDSGMPKDRFSAEMPDATLATLKIQPSEPRDSAVYFCASGLGTNEKLFFGSGTQLSVL.

The chain recombines TRBV7-2 with TRBJ2-5; the D is unclear. Germline CDR1 and CDR2: SGHTA and FQGNSA. CDR3 size: 15 residues. Trimming shortened V by 5 bases and J by 0 bases, and 13 bases separated the two germline ends. DNA of the CDR3: TGTGCCAGCAGCGCCCGGACGTGGGACCAAGAGACCCAGTACTTC. It yields the protein CASSARTWDQETQYF.

This clonotype was found a few times. This chain links TRBV6-6 with TRBJ1-5; 7 nucleotides align to TRBD1. V shed 6 bases and J 4 bases; nucleotides not matched to a gene: 12. This CDR3 is built from 16 residues. The germline V gene has CDR1 MNHNY and CDR2 SVGAGI (reference sequence). The CDR3 reads CASRTPRDRANQPQHF. CDR3 nucleotide sequence: TGTGCCAGCAGAACCCCGCGAGACAGGGCAAATCAGCCCCAGCATTTT.

J is TRBJ2-7 and V is TRBV15; D unresolved. Germline CDR1 and CDR2: LNHNV and YYDKDF (reference sequence). Trimming pared 0 bases from V and 3 bases from J, leaving 6 bases between. CDR3 size: 13 residues. DNA for the CDR3: TGTGCCACCAGCAGAGATAATCGCTACGAGCAGTACTTC. Translating it yields CATSRDNRYEQYF.

This clonotype turned up a few times. This rearrangement joins TRBV20-1 to TRBJ1-1; possibly TRBD1 for D (6 bases). CDR3 size: 14 residues. V dropped 3 bases and J dropped 2 bases, with 13 bases sitting between them. The V gene's germline CDR1 is DFQATT and CDR2 SNEGSKA (reference sequence). The CDR3 region has the DNA TGCAGTGCTAGCAACAGGGTCGGAAACACTGAAGCTTTCTTT. It encodes CSASNRVGNTEAFF.

Many counts were recorded for this clonotype. The CDR3 spells CASSTGLAGYNEQFF. CDR3 sequence (DNA): TGCGCCAGCAGCACCGGACTAGCGGGTTACAATGAGCAGTTCTTC. The chain links TRBV5-1 to TRBJ2-1, with 11 bases lining up with TRBD2. The CDR3 is 15 amino acids. Germline V gives CDR1 SGHRS, CDR2 YFSETQ. J was trimmed by 4 bases and V by 4 bases; bases with no gene match: 4.

This clonotype was found many times. The V call is TRBV12-3 or TRBV12-4, the J call TRBJ2-2; D unresolved. V lost 3 bases and J 0 bases, leaving 8 bases between the germline ends. The length of the CDR3 is 15 residues. CDR3 nucleotides: TGTGCCAGCAGTTTTTGGGCCCCGAACACCGGGGAGCTGTTTTTT. Amino acids: CASSFWAPNTGELFF.

There are a few counts of this clonotype. The chain recombines TRBV4-2 with TRBJ2-1, with 10 bases identical to TRBD2. The CDR3 length is 17 residues. Germline CDR1 reads LGHNA; CDR2 reads YNFKEQ. V dropped 4 bases and J dropped 7; count of bases not matched to a gene: 13. The CDR3, as DNA: TGTGCCAGCAGCCCCCCGGTCTCTTCTAGCGGGGGAAATGAGCAGTTCTTC. Residues: CASSPPVSSSGGNEQFF.

The chain is built from TRBV10-3 and TRBJ2-1, with 9 nucleotides matching TRBD2. This CDR3 has 15 amino acids. The germline V gene has CDR1 ENHRY and CDR2 SYGVKD. J gave up 4 bases and V 6 bases, and 7 bases lay outside the gene matches. In DNA, the CDR3 is TGTGCCATCAGGACCGGGACTAGCTGGTACAATGAGCAGTTCTTC. This codes for CAIRTGTSWYNEQFF.

Of note for this clonotype: Sequence at one end of the junction differs from germline and may be a read error. The chain joins TRBV4-3 to TRBJ1-3, with D hard to call. CDR1 and CDR2 from the germline V gene are LGHNA and YSLEER. The CDR3 contains 16 residues. CDR3 nucleotide sequence: TGCGACAGCAGCCGATCGCCGGGGAGCTCTGGAAACACCATATATTTT. This gives the protein CDSSRSPGSSGNTIYF.

The sample holds many counts of this clonotype. This CDR3 reads CASSLLGQLNGETQYF. The CDR3 DNA is TGTGCCAGCAGTCTTTTGGGACAATTGAATGGGGAGACCCAGTACTTC. This chain joins TRBV12-3 or TRBV12-4 and TRBJ2-5; maybe TRBD1 (6 bases). This CDR3 has 16 amino acids. The ends were cut back, 5 bases at V and 5 bases at J, with 21 bases in the middle.

The sample holds a few counts of this clonotype. The chain links TRBV5-1 to TRBJ2-5, with TRBD2 identical over 12 bases. Losses at the gene ends were 4 bases for V and 0 bases for J; bases not matched to a gene: 7. Per germline, CDR1 SGHRS and CDR2 YFSETQ. The CDR3 covers 17 residues. CDR3 sequence: CASSRSGLAGNQETQYF. As DNA, the CDR3 is TGCGCCAGCAGCCGGAGCGGACTAGCGGGGAACCAAGAGACCCAGTACTTC.

This clonotype was detected many times. The V call is TRBV5-1, the J call TRBJ1-1; D remains unclear. The CDR3 contains 12 residues. Deletions cut 3 bases from V and 1 base from J, with 4 bases between. The germline V gene has CDR1 SGHRS and CDR2 YFSETQ. CDR3: CASSSGNTEAFF. Here the CDR3 DNA reads TGCGCCAGCAGCTCCGGGAACACTGAAGCTTTCTTT.

This chain connects TRBV6-1 to TRBJ2-5, with D possibly being TRBD2 (6 bases). Germline CDR1 and CDR2: MNHNS and SASEGT. V dropped 4 bases and J dropped 11 bases, with 11 bases sitting between them. The length of the CDR3 is 11 residues. The CDR3 bases are TGTGCCAGCAGTGTAGGGCTAGCGCAGTACTTC. This encodes CASSVGLAQYF.

This clonotype was found a few times. The V and J genes are TRBV7-6 and TRBJ2-1, with D possibly TRBD1 on 5 matching bases. The V end lost 0 bases, the J end lost 7 bases, and 10 bases lay between the germline ends. The germline CDR1 and CDR2 sequences are SGHVS and FNYEAQ. The length of the CDR3 is 14 residues. The CDR3 loop is CASSLASAGNEQFF. The DNA of the CDR3 is TGTGCCAGCAGCTTAGCGTCGGCAGGGAATGAGCAGTTCTTC.

This clonotype has just a few counts. This chain links TRBV10-3 with TRBJ1-5, with 7 bases matching TRBD1. The trim removed 10 bases at V and 5 bases at J, leaving 8 bases unmatched. The CDR3 covers 13 residues. Germline V lookup: CDR1 ENHRY, CDR2 SYGVKD. CDR3 nucleotides: TGTGCCACCGGCGGACAGGAGGATCAGCCCCAGCATTTT. Its protein is CATGGQEDQPQHF.

The rearrangement joins TRBV7-9 to TRBJ1-2; D not certain. The CDR3 has 14 residues. The V gene's germline CDR1 is SEHNR and CDR2 FQNEAQ (reference sequence). Trimming left V 5 bases short and J 8 bases short, with 18 bases between. This CDR3 reads CASSPPTANRGYTF. DNA of the CDR3: TGTGCCAGCAGCCCTCCAACAGCGAACCGGGGCTACACCTTC.

This clonotype showed up many times. The genes are TRBV12-3 or TRBV12-4 and TRBJ1-3; D is unresolved. CDR3 length equals 14 residues. The ends were cut back, 3 bases at V and 0 bases at J, with 6 bases in the middle. CDR3 in amino acids: CASSFGGSGNTIYF. The DNA for the CDR3 is TGTGCCAGCAGTTTCGGAGGCTCTGGAAACACCATATATTTT.

This sequence joins TRBV4-1 and TRBJ2-1, with TRBD1 identical over 7 bases. This CDR3 contains 17 residues. V trimming: 6 bases; J trimming: 2 bases; junction bases outside the gene matches: 13. CDR1 and CDR2 (germline): MGHRA, YSYEKL. CDR3 nucleotide sequence: TGCGCCAGCAGAATCACAGGGGTTATGGTGACCTACAATGAGCAGTTCTTC. Protein sequence: CASRITGVMVTYNEQFF.

The rearrangement links TRBV24-1 to TRBJ2-7; the D gene is possibly TRBD1 (6 bases). V was pared by 4 bases and J by 4 bases, with 16 bases between. The germline V gene has CDR1 KGHDR and CDR2 SFDVKD. The CDR3 has 15 residues. The CDR3 DNA is TGTGCCACCAGTGACGACCAGGGGAATTCGTACGAGCAGTACGTC. Translating gives CATSDDQGNSYEQYV.

The V gene is TRBV12-3 or TRBV12-4, the J gene TRBJ1-2; D is uncertain. Trimming shortened V by 5 bases and J by 8 bases, and 18 bases separated the two germline ends. The CDR3 contains 14 residues. CDR3 amino acids: CASSPWGGSGGYTF. The CDR3 coding sequence is TGTGCCAGCAGTCCCTGGGGAGGGTCCGGCGGCTACACCTTC.

The genes are TRBV4-3 and TRBJ2-4, with D possibly being TRBD1 (5 bases). Trimming shortened V by 0 bases and J by 7 bases, and 10 bases separated the two germline ends. The CDR3 spans 14 residues. The germline V gene encodes CDR1 LGHNA and CDR2 YSLEER. The CDR3 spells CASSQDQGPNIQYF. The DNA of the CDR3 is TGCGCCAGCAGCCAAGATCAGGGCCCCAACATTCAGTACTTC.

This CDR3 is CASNRGTGKDYGYTF. The CDR3 DNA follows: TGCGCCAGCAACAGGGGGACAGGGAAGGACTATGGCTACACCTTC. The chain links TRBV5-1 to TRBJ1-2, with 9 nucleotides matching TRBD1. Trimming at V came to 6 bases and at J to 3 bases, leaving 9 bases not matched to a gene. Per germline, CDR1 SGHRS and CDR2 YFSETQ. The CDR3 sequence is 15 residues long.

Only a few counts were recorded for this clonotype. CDR3 loop: CASSQIGSDQSFF. In nucleotides, the CDR3 is TGTGCCAGCAGCCAGATAGGGTCGGACCAGAGTTTCTTT. The chain couples TRBV4-2 to TRBJ1-1, with D unresolved. The CDR3 covers 13 residues. Trimming removed 3 bases at V and 13 bases at J, with 18 bases between. Germline CDR1 and CDR2: LGHNA and YNFKEQ.

The chain has TRBV5-1 and TRBJ2-1; possible D gene TRBD2, 7 bases. The CDR3 runs 16 residues. The ends were cut back, 6 bases at V and 10 bases at J, with 26 bases in the middle. Germline V lookup: CDR1 SGHRS, CDR2 YFSETQ. The CDR3 nucleotides are TGCGCCAGCACCCCAGGGGAGGGGCGGCCCCGCGGGGAGCAGTTCTTC. Its protein is CASTPGEGRPRGEQFF.

This clonotype was counted between two and nine times. V is TRBV11-2 and J is TRBJ1-4; tentatively, D is TRBD1 (5 bases). The germline V and J ends were trimmed by 8 bases and 5 bases, with 12 bases remaining between them. This CDR3 is built from 13 residues. Germline-derived CDR1 and CDR2 are SGHAT and FQNNGV. The CDR3 DNA reads TGTGCCAGCGCCTGGCCAGGGAATGAAAAACTGTTTTTT. Translated: CASAWPGNEKLFF.

Only a few counts were recorded for this clonotype. The chain has TRBV27 and TRBJ2-3; 8 nucleotides align to TRBD2. The J segment lost 1 base and the V segment lost 4 bases, leaving 4 bases of the junction unmatched. Germline V gives CDR1 MNHEY, CDR2 SMNVEV (reference sequence). CDR3 length equals 15 residues. The CDR3, as DNA: TGTGCCAGCAGTTCAGCGGGGGCCGGCACAGATACGCAGTATTTT. It specifies CASSSAGAGTDTQYF.